The 19 T cell receptor beta chains reported below all come from one sample, sequenced in a study of CD8 T cells in Susac syndrome. Reverse transcription used 0.5 to 1 ug RNA and random hexamers. TCRdb itself ran the immunoSEQ multiplex PCR reads through MiXCR, one entry per CDR3 protein. The repertoire consists of 150,000 to 200,000 distinct CDR3 sequences, with around 96% occurring once and the leading ten covering roughly 0.088%. Sequencing used CD4+ T cells from PBMCs. The origin of the receptors is a human donor with multiple sclerosis.

For the CDR3, the DNA is TGCAGTGCTCGCCCTTGGAACTCTGGAAACACCATATATTTT. Protein: CSARPWNSGNTIYF. The chain uses TRBV20-1 and TRBJ1-3, with D hard to call. Trimming removed 5 bases at V and 0 bases at J, with 11 bases between. Germline CDR1 reads DFQATT; CDR2 reads SNEGSKA (reference sequence). This CDR3 has 14 amino acids.

The J gene is TRBJ1-2, the V gene TRBV29-1; no clear D. The germline CDR1 and CDR2 sequences are SQVTM and ANQGSEA. This CDR3 comprises 12 residues. V lost 0 bases and J lost 4, with 6 bases in between. This CDR3 reads CSVEDRSYGYTF. As DNA, the CDR3 is TGCAGCGTTGAAGATCGGAGCTATGGCTACACCTTC.

The chain employs TRBV5-1 and TRBJ2-6; weak D call: TRBD2 (6 bases). This CDR3 has 16 residues. In germline, CDR1 is SGHRS, CDR2 YFSETQ. Trimming shortened V by 4 bases and J by 0 bases, and 11 bases separated the two germline ends. CDR3 region: CASSRGVSSGANVLTF. CDR3 coding DNA: TGCGCCAGCAGCCGCGGGGTTAGCTCTGGGGCCAACGTCCTGACTTTC. Full variable domain (outside the CDR3, taken from reference TRBV5-1 and TRBJ2-6): KAGVTQTPRYLIKTRGQQVTLSCSPISGHRSVSWYQQTPGQGLQFLFEYFSETQRNKGNFPGRFSGRQFSNSRSEMNVSTLELGDSALYLCASSRGVSSGANVLTFGAGSRLTVL.

This clonotype was picked up one time. CDR3 coding DNA: TGCAGTGCTAGTCTGTCGAGCAGTGCCGGGGAGCTGTTTTTT. Translation gives CSASLSSSAGELFF. This chain uses TRBV20-1 with TRBJ2-2; D is uncertain. The CDR3 is 14 residues long. In germline, CDR1 is DFQATT, CDR2 SNEGSKA (reference sequence). Deletions cut 3 bases from V and 6 bases from J, with 14 bases between.

In this sample, this clonotype turned up once. CDR3 in amino acids: CSVDGAGGNTGELFF. The CDR3 nucleotides are TGCAGCGTTGATGGGGCAGGCGGTAACACCGGGGAGCTGTTTTTT. The chain employs TRBV29-1 and TRBJ2-2; D possibly corresponds to TRBD1 (5 bases). The CDR3 totals 15 residues. Germline-derived CDR1 and CDR2 are SQVTM and ANQGSEA. Trimming pared 3 bases from V and 2 bases from J, leaving 13 bases between.

This rearrangement joins TRBV5-1 to TRBJ2-2; 9 bases are a match to TRBD1. This CDR3 has 15 amino acids. Germline CDR1 SGHRS, CDR2 YFSETQ. V was pared by 2 bases and J by 3 bases, with 2 bases of the junction left unmatched. This CDR3 is CASSLGTGYTGELFF. The DNA of the CDR3 is TGCGCCAGCAGCTTAGGGACAGGGTACACCGGGGAGCTGTTTTTT. Combining the CDR3 with reference TRBV5-1 and TRBJ2-2 gives the whole variable domain KAGVTQTPRYLIKTRGQQVTLSCSPISGHRSVSWYQQTPGQGLQFLFEYFSETQRNKGNFPGRFSGRQFSNSRSEMNVSTLELGDSALYLCASSLGTGYTGELFFGEGSRLTVL.

The CDR3 DNA is TGTGCCAGCATTCCTCGAGGTGGCAGCGTCTATGGCTACACCTTC. This gives the protein CASIPRGGSVYGYTF. The chain combines TRBV12-3 or TRBV12-4 with TRBJ1-2; no clear D. V lost 7 bases and J lost 4, with 19 bases in between. The CDR3 runs to 15 residues.

The rearrangement joins TRBV5-4 to TRBJ2-7, with TRBD1 identical over 7 bases. Trimming removed 4 bases from V and 1 base from J; junction bases left unmatched: 8. The CDR3 extends over 15 amino acids. In germline, CDR1 is SGHNT, CDR2 YYREEE (reference sequence). CDR3 in amino acids: CASSPGQISSYEQYF. DNA for the CDR3: TGTGCCAGCAGCCCGGGACAGATCTCATCCTACGAGCAGTACTTC.

The CDR3 region has the DNA TGTGCCAGCAGTGACCGGCACTTACCAAGCACAGATACGCAGTATTTT. As protein: CASSDRHLPSTDTQYF. The chain joins TRBV6-4 to TRBJ2-3, with unresolved D. The germline CDR1 and CDR2 sequences are MRHNA and SNTAGT. The V and J ends lost 2 bases and 0 bases respectively, with 12 bases between them. The length of the CDR3 is 16 residues.

CDR3 bases: TGCAGTGCTACCCCCCGGGGGGAGACCCAGTACTTC. This sequence encodes CSATPRGETQYF. The J gene is TRBJ2-5, the V gene TRBV20-1; the D gene is possibly TRBD2 (6 bases). The V gene's germline CDR1 is DFQATT and CDR2 SNEGSKA (reference sequence). Trimming took 4 bases from V and 5 from J, leaving 11 bases between them. This CDR3 contains 12 residues.

The chain uses TRBV5-1 and TRBJ2-1; D ambiguous. The germline CDR1 and CDR2 sequences are SGHRS and YFSETQ. V was pared by 2 bases and J by 6 bases, with 12 bases between. This CDR3 spans 14 amino acids. CDR3 amino acids: CASSLSSVINEQFF. CDR3 bases: TGCGCCAGCAGCTTAAGCAGTGTGATCAATGAGCAGTTCTTC. Filled out from reference TRBV5-1 and TRBJ2-1, the complete variable domain reads KAGVTQTPRYLIKTRGQQVTLSCSPISGHRSVSWYQQTPGQGLQFLFEYFSETQRNKGNFPGRFSGRQFSNSRSEMNVSTLELGDSALYLCASSLSSVINEQFFGPGTRLTVL.

V usage is TRBV14 and J usage is TRBJ1-1, with D perhaps matching TRBD1 (6 bases). In germline, CDR1 is SGHDN, CDR2 FVKESK. V gave up 2 bases and J gave up 7 bases, with 14 bases separating them. The CDR3 contains 14 residues. CDR3: CASSQLQGSNEAFF. The CDR3 DNA reads as TGTGCCAGCAGCCAACTACAGGGCAGCAATGAAGCTTTCTTT.

The V gene is TRBV12-3 or TRBV12-4, the J gene TRBJ1-5; D is unresolved. V dropped 6 bases and J dropped 6 bases, with 12 bases sitting between them. The CDR3 consists of 13 residues. CDR3 DNA sequence: TGTGCCAGCAGCGCGGGAGCCGGTCAGCCCCAGCATTTT. Protein product: CASSAGAGQPQHF.

The rearrangement joins TRBV9 to TRBJ2-7, with 9 nucleotides matching TRBD2. J was trimmed by 1 base and V by 0 bases; bases with no gene match: 5. Germline CDR1 reads SGDLS; CDR2 reads YYNGEE. CDR3 length equals 16 residues. The CDR3 protein is CASSVEGSGSSYEQYF. Here the CDR3 DNA reads TGTGCCAGCAGCGTAGAGGGTAGCGGGAGTTCCTACGAGCAGTACTTC.

The V gene is TRBV11-3, the J gene TRBJ2-5, with a tentative D call TRBD2 (6 bases). CDR1 is SGHNT and CDR2 is YENEEA in the germline V gene. The CDR3 is made up of 12 amino acids. Trimming took 5 bases from V and 5 from J, leaving 9 bases between them. In DNA form, the CDR3 reads TGTGCCAGCAGCGTAGGGAGGGAGACCCAGTACTTC. Translation gives CASSVGRETQYF.

V gene TRBV11-2 combines with J gene TRBJ2-1; D gene unclear. The V gene lost 2 bases and the J gene lost 6 bases, with 11 bases spanning the gap. The CDR3 is 14 amino acids. Germline-derived CDR1 and CDR2 are SGHAT and FQNNGV. CDR3 bases: TGTGCCAGCAGCTTATTCGCGGCACCCAATGAGCAGTTCTTC. Translated: CASSLFAAPNEQFF.

V is TRBV29-1 and J is TRBJ1-2, with 7 bases lining up with TRBD1. The CDR3 has 11 amino acids. Germline CDR1 SQVTM, CDR2 ANQGSEA. After removal of 6 bases from V and 12 bases from J, the junction contained 10 bases not matched to a gene. The CDR3 reads CSVDDRAVHTF. CDR3 nucleotide sequence: TGCAGCGTAGACGACAGGGCGGTACACACCTTC.

The chain links TRBV19 to TRBJ2-7; 7 nucleotides match TRBD1. The CDR3 covers 11 residues. Germline CDR1 is LNHDA and CDR2 is SQIVND (reference sequence). The trim removed 4 bases at V and 9 bases at J, leaving 3 bases unmatched. This CDR3 is CASSTGTVQYF. DNA of the CDR3: TGTGCCAGTAGTACGGGGACAGTGCAGTACTTC.

The chain employs TRBV9 and TRBJ2-7, with 9 bases aligning to TRBD2. The V gene end was trimmed by 2 bases and the J gene end by 6 bases; junction bases not matched to a gene: 6. The CDR3 is 14 residues long. Germline V gene sequence: CDR1 SGDLS, CDR2 YYNGEE. The CDR3 spells CASSVGLAGFEQYF. CDR3 coding DNA: TGTGCCAGCAGCGTGGGGCTAGCGGGGTTCGAGCAGTACTTC.